Listed here are 17 T cell receptor beta chains from one sample, sequenced in a study of blood T cell repertoires in COVID-19. Sequencing used immunoSEQ multiplex PCR; TCRdb keeps in-frame clones, though not all of them. The table records 130,000 or so clones, around 88% of them present only once. The sample consisted of peripheral blood. These TCRs come from a woman in her fifties or sixties with acute or convalescent COVID-19.

This chain connects TRBV2 to TRBJ2-3; a possible D gene is TRBD2 (5 bases). The CDR3 length is 15 residues. V lost 2 bases and J 0 bases, leaving 9 bases between the germline ends. CDR1 SNHLY and CDR2 FYNNEI come from the germline V gene. CDR3 in amino acids: CASSEWESSTDTQYF. The CDR3 nucleotides read TGTGCCAGCAGTGAATGGGAGTCTAGCACAGATACGCAGTATTTT.

This chain links TRBV7-2 with TRBJ1-3; D gene unclear. Germline CDR1 is SGHTA and CDR2 is FQGNSA. V lost 1 base and J lost 0, with 7 bases in between. There are 15 residues in the CDR3. The CDR3 sequence is CASSLDTISGNTIYF. CDR3 coding DNA: TGTGCCAGCAGCTTAGACACAATCTCTGGAAACACCATATATTTT.

The rearrangement uses TRBV5-1 and TRBJ1-2, with 9 bases lining up with TRBD1. Trimming cost V 5 bases and J 6 bases; bases outside gene matches: 14. The CDR3 extends over 16 amino acids. Germline CDR1 SGHRS, CDR2 YFSETQ. CDR3 sequence: CASRKGTGQQVHGYTF. DNA for the CDR3: TGCGCCAGCAGGAAAGGGACAGGGCAGCAGGTACATGGCTACACCTTC. The variable domain in full, completed from reference TRBV5-1 and TRBJ1-2, reads KAGVTQTPRYLIKTRGQQVTLSCSPISGHRSVSWYQQTPGQGLQFLFEYFSETQRNKGNFPGRFSGRQFSNSRSEMNVSTLELGDSALYLCASRKGTGQQVHGYTFGSGTRLTVV.

In nucleotides, the CDR3 is TGTGCCAGTACTCCCTACGGACAGGGTACGATCGGAGGCAATCAGCCCCAGCATTTT. This translates into CASTPYGQGTIGGNQPQHF. V gene TRBV19 combines with J gene TRBJ1-5, with 8 positions matching TRBD1. The CDR3 is made up of 19 amino acids. The junction had 19 bases not matched to a gene; V was cut back by 7 bases and J by 2 bases. CDR1 is LNHDA and CDR2 is SQIVND in the germline V gene (reference sequence). Full variable domain (missing parts from reference TRBV19 and TRBJ1-5): DGGITQSPKYLFRKEGQNVTLSCEQNLNHDAMYWYRQDPGQGLRLIYYSQIVNDFQKGDIAEGYSVSREKKESFPLTVTSAQKNPTAFYLCASTPYGQGTIGGNQPQHFGDGTRLSIL.

The CDR3 sequence is CASSLSQGQETQYF. The CDR3 region has the DNA TGTGCCAGCAGCTTAAGTCAGGGCCAAGAGACCCAGTACTTC. The chain recombines TRBV7-2 with TRBJ2-5; D may be TRBD1 (5 bases). The CDR3 has 14 amino acids. Between the trimmed V and J ends, which lost 2 bases and 1 base, there was a span of 8 bases. CDR1 and CDR2 from the germline V gene are SGHTA and FQGNSA.

The chain links TRBV24-1 to TRBJ2-5; 7 bases match TRBD2. Trimming took 3 bases from V and 4 from J; bases not matched to a gene: 7. CDR3 length: 15 residues. Germline V gives CDR1 KGHDR, CDR2 SFDVKD. The CDR3 reads CATSDSSGGRETQYF. CDR3 in DNA: TGTGCCACCAGTGATAGCTCGGGGGGTCGAGAGACCCAGTACTTC.

This sequence joins TRBV5-4 and TRBJ2-3, with D unclear. Trimming removed 5 bases from V and 0 bases from J, with 10 bases in between. This CDR3 spans 14 amino acids. Germline values: CDR1 SGHNT, CDR2 YYREEE (reference sequence). The CDR3 bases are TGTGCCAGCAGTTCCGCGAGTAGCACAGATACGCAGTATTTT. It yields the protein CASSSASSTDTQYF.

Concerning this clone itself: At the DNA level, this CDR3 is encoded by other sequences in the same sample as well. This rearrangement joins TRBV9 to TRBJ1-1; D is undetermined. V lost 0 bases and J 0 bases, leaving 3 bases between the germline ends. This CDR3 region has 13 residues. The V gene's germline CDR1 is SGDLS and CDR2 YYNGEE. The CDR3 DNA follows: TGTGCCAGCAGCGTAGCGGTGAACACTGAAGCTTTCTTT. It specifies CASSVAVNTEAFF.

The chain couples TRBV5-1 to TRBJ1-2; D ambiguous. Trimming stripped 0 bases from V and 7 bases from J, with 19 bases between. Germline V gene sequence: CDR1 SGHRS, CDR2 YFSETQ. The CDR3 has 16 residues. CDR3 DNA: TGCGCCAGCAGCTTGGAGGCAGCGGAAGGACGGAGTGGCTACACCTTC. As protein: CASSLEAAEGRSGYTF.

In its sample, this clone was seen once. The gene calls are TRBV28 and TRBJ1-2; D call uncertain. Per the germline V gene, CDR1 is MDHEN and CDR2 is SYDVKM. This CDR3 is 13 amino acids long. V was shortened by 4 bases and J by 6 bases, with 12 bases between the two germline ends. The CDR3 reads CASSSPSRDGYTF. The DNA for the CDR3 is TGTGCCAGCAGTTCCCCCTCGCGGGATGGCTACACCTTC.

The rearrangement joins TRBV3-1 (or the pseudogene TRBV3-2) to TRBJ1-2; D might be TRBD1 (6 bases). The CDR3 length is 16 residues. The V end lost 1 base, the J end lost 5 bases, and 17 bases lay between the germline ends. From germline, CDR1 is LGHDT and CDR2 YNNKEL (reference sequence). The CDR3: CASSQGFTGTPYGYTF. The CDR3 DNA reads TGTGCCAGCAGCCAAGGATTTACCGGGACACCATATGGCTACACCTTC.

This clone was picked up one time. This chain links TRBV6-2 or TRBV6-3 with TRBJ1-1; no clear D. Germline CDR1 and CDR2: MNHEY and SVGEGT. V gave up 5 bases and J gave up 6 bases, with 13 bases separating them. This CDR3 is 13 amino acids long. The DNA for the CDR3 is TGTGCCAGCAGTCTCTATACAGAATCTGAAGCTTTCTTT. Translation: CASSLYTESEAFF.

This clone was observed once. V and J are TRBV3-1 (or the pseudogene TRBV3-2) and TRBJ2-1; 7 positions match TRBD1. The CDR3 is 13 amino acids. CDR1 is LGHDT, CDR2 YNNKEL, per germline (reference sequence). V shed 4 bases and J 6 bases; nucleotides not matched to a gene: 3. In nucleotides, the CDR3 is TGTGCCAGCAGCCTCGGGACAGTCAATGAGCAGTTCTTC. Translated: CASSLGTVNEQFF.

The V call is TRBV4-3, the J call TRBJ1-5, with D possibly being TRBD1 (6 bases). Trimming shortened V by 4 bases and J by 3 bases, and 25 bases separated the two germline ends. The V gene's germline CDR1 is LGHNA and CDR2 YSLEER. This CDR3 region has 19 residues. CDR3 DNA: TGCGCCAGCAGCCCAAGAGGCCCCCGGACAGAGCCCCACAATCAGCCCCAGCATTTT. Protein: CASSPRGPRTEPHNQPQHF.

This chain joins TRBV25-1 and TRBJ2-1; 12 bases align to TRBD2. The CDR3 is 18 residues long. From germline, CDR1 is MGHDK and CDR2 SYGVNS. V shed 3 bases and J 0 bases; nucleotides not matched to a gene: 6. CDR3 region: CASSDWLAGGSSYNEQFF. CDR3 in DNA: TGTGCCAGCAGTGATTGGCTAGCGGGGGGGAGCTCCTACAATGAGCAGTTCTTC.

The genes are TRBV10-1 and TRBJ2-3; tentatively, D is TRBD1 (5 bases). V dropped 3 bases and J dropped 3 bases, with 10 bases sitting between them. This CDR3 has 14 amino acids. Germline V gene data show CDR1 as WNHNN and CDR2 as SYGVQD (reference sequence). CDR3 sequence reads: CASSEFSGTDTQYF. The CDR3 DNA reads as TGCGCCAGCAGTGAATTTTCAGGGACAGATACGCAGTATTTT.

The chain combines TRBV10-1 with TRBJ1-1; 7 bases align to TRBD1. In germline, CDR1 is WNHNN, CDR2 SYGVQD (reference sequence). The CDR3 has 19 amino acids. The V and J ends lost 2 bases and 3 bases, in that order; junction bases with no gene match: 18. The CDR3 coding sequence is TGCGCCAGCAGTGAGCTTGATACAGGGGTGGGTAAATCGGACACTGAAGCTTTCTTT. Translation gives CASSELDTGVGKSDTEAFF.